This TCR beta chain derives from a study of CD8+CD57+ T cells in acquired aplastic anemia. The study profiled TCR beta VDJ and CDR3 using genomic DNA as template. Each CDR3 protein is one row after TCRdb ran MiXCR on the reads. Among 400,000 to 450,000 distinct CDR3 sequences listed, 65% to 80% were seen once. The origin of this receptor is a human donor in good health, serving as a control. The material sequenced was sorted CD4+, CD8+, or CD8+CD57+ T cells (not recorded which) from PBMCs.

CDR3 sequence reads: CASRSTTKTNEQFF. The CDR3 nucleotides are TGTGCCAGCAGATCGACTACCAAAACCAATGAGCAGTTCTTC. The rearrangement links TRBV2 to TRBJ2-1, with D perhaps TRBD2 (5 bases). The CDR3 runs 14 residues. Germline assignment: CDR1 SNHLY and CDR2 FYNNEI. V gave up 6 bases and J gave up 6 bases, with 15 bases separating them.